This TCR beta chain is drawn from a study of OX40 agonist ivuxolimab in advanced cancers. On the study more broadly: The patients got ivuxolimab, which is an agonistic anti-OX40 (CD134) antibody.

The germline V gene has CDR1 MNHEY and CDR2 SMNVEV (reference sequence). V was shortened by 5 bases and J by 4 bases, with 24 bases between the two germline ends. The CDR3 consists of 17 residues. Profiling relied on immunoSEQ multiplex PCR, and the TCRdb table lists in-frame clones only, not all of them. This sample has around 150,000 clones, with approximately 94% found just once. This specimen consisted of CD4+ or CD8+ T cells sorted from blood, obtained in a trial of the OX40 agonist ivuxolimab. J is TRBJ2-7 and V is TRBV27; a possible D gene is TRBD2 (5 bases). This sequence was found in an adult with an advanced solid tumor such as melanoma, head and neck, liver or kidney cancer. CDR3 loop: CASSAAVVRRGWYEQYF. CDR3 in DNA: TGTGCCAGCAGTGCCGCGGTAGTGCGGAGAGGGTGGTACGAGCAGTACTTC.